Below are 32 T cell receptor beta chains sequenced from a single sample in a study of T cell responses to AZD1222 COVID-19 vaccine. Clones were read by immunoSEQ multiplex PCR, and TCRdb kept only the in-frame ones, dropping some. The repertoire holds about 84,000 clones, over 75% seen once, with around 10% in the top ten. The sequenced sample was peripheral blood, obtained 28 days after the second AZD1222 dose. Every receptor here comes from an adult who received the AZD1222 COVID-19 vaccine.

The rearrangement joins TRBV24-1 to TRBJ2-5; the match to TRBD1 covers 7 bases. Germline V lookup: CDR1 KGHDR, CDR2 SFDVKD. With V trimmed by 8 bases and J by 5 bases, 4 bases remained unmatched. There are 12 residues in the CDR3. CDR3 amino acids: CATKGALETQYF. As DNA, the CDR3 is TGTGCCACCAAGGGGGCCCTCGAGACCCAGTACTTC.

The chain is built from TRBV5-1 and TRBJ2-5, with TRBD2 matching 13 bases. Per germline, CDR1 SGHRS and CDR2 YFSETQ. The ends lost 9 bases at V and 4 bases at J; junction bases unmatched: 3. The CDR3 spans 13 residues. The CDR3 DNA follows: TGCGCCACCGGGACTAGCGGGGCAGAGACCCAGTACTTC. As protein: CATGTSGAETQYF.

The rearrangement uses TRBV12-3 or TRBV12-4 and TRBJ2-5; D not resolved. The CDR3 has 12 residues. V lost 4 bases and J lost 5, with 8 bases in between. This CDR3 reads CASSSVAETQYF. The DNA of the CDR3 is TGTGCCAGCAGTTCGGTTGCTGAGACCCAGTACTTC.

This sequence joins TRBV28 and TRBJ1-2; 10 nucleotides agree with TRBD1. With 3 bases clipped from V and 4 bases from J, the junction kept 14 bases outside the gene matches. The length of the CDR3 is 18 residues. Looked up from germline, CDR1 is MDHEN and CDR2 is SYDVKM. The CDR3 DNA reads as TGTGCCAGCAGTTTTCCGGGGGACAGGGGAGGTACTAGCTATGGCTACACCTTC. Amino acids: CASSFPGDRGGTSYGYTF.

This clone was recorded once. The chain recombines TRBV18 with TRBJ1-2; TRBD1 matches 8 bases. The length of the CDR3 is 14 residues. CDR1 KGHSH and CDR2 LQKENI come from the germline V gene. J was trimmed by 3 bases and V by 5 bases; bases with no gene match: 5. CDR3: CASSATGVHYGYTF. As DNA, the CDR3 is TGTGCCAGCTCAGCGACAGGGGTACACTATGGCTACACCTTC.

J is TRBJ2-5 and V is TRBV28; 10 nucleotides match TRBD1. This CDR3 region has 15 residues. V lost 6 bases, J lost 2 bases, and 6 bases stayed unmatched. CDR1 MDHEN and CDR2 SYDVKM come from the germline V gene. The DNA for the CDR3 is TGTGCCAGCAGCACTGAGGGACAGGGGCAAGAGACCCAGTACTTC. This codes for CASSTEGQGQETQYF.

Only one count was recorded for this clone. This sequence joins TRBV5-1 and TRBJ2-3; D gene uncertain. Trimming stripped 1 base from V and 2 bases from J, with 11 bases between. Germline CDR1 SGHRS, CDR2 YFSETQ. This CDR3 is built from 15 residues. The CDR3 protein is CASSLSGPHTDTQYF. In DNA form, the CDR3 reads TGCGCCAGCAGCTTGTCCGGACCTCACACAGATACGCAGTATTTT.

This clone was counted once. The chain couples TRBV7-2 to TRBJ1-4, with D hard to call. Germline V lookup: CDR1 SGHTA, CDR2 FQGNSA. V lost 4 bases and J lost 7, with 10 bases in between. The CDR3 consists of 13 residues. The DNA of the CDR3 is TGTGCCAGCAGCTCATTACGGAGTGAAAAACTGTTTTTT. This codes for CASSSLRSEKLFF.

V is TRBV27 and J is TRBJ2-1; 9 positions agree with TRBD1. The CDR3 has 15 amino acids. Trimming took 5 bases from V and 8 from J; bases not matched to a gene: 10. CDR1 is MNHEY and CDR2 is SMNVEV in the germline V gene (reference sequence). The CDR3 region has the DNA TGTGCCAGCAGTGTACAGGGGGCTCATGTGGATGAGCAGTTCTTC. Protein sequence: CASSVQGAHVDEQFF.

In this sample, this clone turned up once. V usage is TRBV7-9 and J usage is TRBJ2-3; 12 bases agree with TRBD2. Germline loops: CDR1 SEHNR, CDR2 FQNEAQ (reference sequence). V gave up 2 bases and J gave up 1 base; unmatched junction bases: 7. This CDR3 is built from 18 residues. CDR3 sequence: CASSLRPRTSGGTDTQYF. CDR3 sequence (DNA): TGTGCCAGCAGCTTACGTCCAAGGACTAGCGGGGGCACAGATACGCAGTATTTT.

By share, this clone counts as large. J is TRBJ2-5 and V is TRBV7-8; TRBD2 agrees at 10 bases. Germline V gene data show CDR1 as SGHVS and CDR2 as FQNEAQ. The CDR3 runs 15 residues. Trimming at V came to 3 bases and at J to 4 bases, leaving 5 bases not matched to a gene. The CDR3 spells CASSFTSGMAETQYF. The CDR3 DNA reads TGTGCCAGCAGCTTCACTAGCGGGATGGCAGAGACCCAGTACTTC.

The J gene is TRBJ1-2, the V gene TRBV28; D uncertain. The CDR3 spans 14 residues. Trimming cost V 3 bases and J 8 bases, with 16 bases left between them. Germline CDR1 MDHEN, CDR2 SYDVKM. CDR3 protein: CASSFGHRLSGYTF. The CDR3 bases are TGTGCCAGCAGTTTTGGCCATCGACTATCGGGCTACACCTTC.

This clone was detected only a few times. V and J are TRBV7-3 and TRBJ2-7, with D perhaps matching TRBD2 (6 bases). This CDR3 has 15 amino acids. V gave up 1 base and J gave up 2 bases, with 12 bases separating them. In germline, CDR1 is SGHTA, CDR2 FQGTGA. This chain's CDR3 is CASSLNPGDAYEQYF. In DNA, the CDR3 is TGTGCCAGCAGCTTAAATCCGGGGGACGCCTACGAGCAGTACTTC.

This clone was observed a single time. The chain couples TRBV7-2 to TRBJ2-7; unclear D gene. Trimming pared 0 bases from V and 2 bases from J, leaving 5 bases between. CDR1 and CDR2 (germline): SGHTA, FQGNSA. This CDR3 region has 13 residues. The CDR3 here is CASSLAMTYEQYF. The CDR3 DNA is TGTGCCAGCAGCTTAGCTATGACCTACGAGCAGTACTTC.

The chain couples TRBV28 to TRBJ2-7, with 8 bases identical to TRBD1. Looked up from germline, CDR1 is MDHEN and CDR2 is SYDVKM. The J segment lost 5 bases and the V segment lost 8 bases, leaving 5 bases of the junction unmatched. The CDR3 covers 12 residues. DNA for the CDR3: TGTGCCAGCGGACAGGGAGTAGACGAGCAGTACTTC. It specifies CASGQGVDEQYF. The complete variable domain, with remaining parts taken from reference TRBV28 and TRBJ2-7, reads DVKVTQSSRYLVKRTGEKVFLECVQDMDHENMFWYRQDPGLGLRLIYFSYDVKMKEKGDIPEGYSVSREKKERFSLILESASTNQTSMYLCASGQGVDEQYFGPGTRLTVT.

The CDR3 DNA follows: TGTGCCAGTAGTATTAGGACAGCAACATCGAACACTGAAGCTTTCTTT. Its translation: CASSIRTATSNTEAFF. This chain links TRBV19 with TRBJ1-1; maybe TRBD1 (6 bases). Germline-derived CDR1 and CDR2 are LNHDA and SQIVND (reference sequence). There are 16 residues in the CDR3. V lost 3 bases and J lost 1, with 15 bases in between.

The CDR3 reads CASSPGGSGNTIYF. Here the CDR3 DNA reads TGCGCCAGCAGCCCGGGAGGGTCCGGAAACACCATATATTTT. The chain combines TRBV5-1 with TRBJ1-3; no clear D gene. The length of the CDR3 is 14 residues. V was shortened by 4 bases and J by 4 bases, with 12 bases between the two germline ends. Germline V gives CDR1 SGHRS, CDR2 YFSETQ.

The chain recombines TRBV13 with TRBJ2-6; 8 nucleotides line up with TRBD2. With 5 bases clipped from V and 4 bases from J, the junction kept 16 bases outside the gene matches. This CDR3 comprises 19 residues. The germline gives CDR1 PRHDT, CDR2 FYEKMQ (reference sequence). The CDR3 region is CASSLLAGPIGRGANVLTF. CDR3 in DNA: TGTGCCAGCAGCCTGCTAGCGGGTCCAATCGGTAGGGGGGCCAACGTCCTGACTTTC.

The rearrangement uses TRBV11-2 and TRBJ2-1; 9 bases line up with TRBD1. The CDR3 totals 13 residues. CDR1 is SGHAT and CDR2 is FQNNGV in the germline V gene. With V trimmed by 5 bases and J by 8 bases, 4 bases remained unmatched. The CDR3 here is CASSPGQGYEQFF. In nucleotides, the CDR3 is TGTGCCAGCAGCCCCGGACAGGGGTATGAGCAGTTCTTC.

This chain joins TRBV5-1 and TRBJ2-3; D might be TRBD1 (5 bases). The germline V gene has CDR1 SGHRS and CDR2 YFSETQ. This CDR3 comprises 15 residues. V was pared by 0 bases and J by 6 bases, with 14 bases between. CDR3 in DNA: TGCGCCAGCAGCTTGGAGGGGTTAAATTGGGATACGCAGTATTTT. It translates to CASSLEGLNWDTQYF.

This chain joins TRBV3-1 (or the pseudogene TRBV3-2) and TRBJ2-6; no clear D gene. In germline, CDR1 is LGHDT, CDR2 YNNKEL (reference sequence). The CDR3 contains 14 residues. The ends were cut back, 3 bases at V and 2 bases at J, with 5 bases in the middle. Here the CDR3 DNA reads TGTGCCAGCAGCCATACAGCTGGGGCCAACGTCCTGACTTTC. This gives the protein CASSHTAGANVLTF.

The V call is TRBV7-9, the J call TRBJ1-3, with D perhaps matching TRBD1 (5 bases). Germline V CDR1 and CDR2: SEHNR, FQNEAQ (reference sequence). This CDR3 has 19 residues. Trimming removed 1 base from V and 0 bases from J, with 19 bases in between. Here the CDR3 reads CASSLVSFVGRTSGNTIYF. The CDR3 nucleotides read TGTGCCAGCAGCTTAGTCTCTTTCGTGGGACGGACCTCTGGAAACACCATATATTTT.

This clone was seen only a few times. This chain uses TRBV27 with TRBJ2-1; no reliable D call. Germline V gene sequence: CDR1 MNHEY, CDR2 SMNVEV (reference sequence). The CDR3 consists of 13 residues. V dropped 0 bases and J dropped 8 bases, with 8 bases sitting between them. The chain's CDR3 is CASSLSRIDEQFF. For the CDR3, the DNA is TGTGCCAGCAGTTTATCTCGGATCGATGAGCAGTTCTTC.

V usage is TRBV7-3 and J usage is TRBJ2-5; D perhaps matches TRBD2 (6 bases). CDR3 size: 14 residues. The V gene lost 5 bases and the J gene lost 5 bases, with 15 bases spanning the gap. Germline CDR1 is SGHTA and CDR2 is FQGTGA. The CDR3, as DNA: TGTGCCAGCAGCCCAACGGGGGACCCCGAGACCCAGTACTTC. This encodes CASSPTGDPETQYF.

In this sample, this clone turned up once. The chain is built from TRBV3-1 (or the pseudogene TRBV3-2) and TRBJ2-7; D might be TRBD1 (6 bases). The CDR3 spans 12 residues. Germline lookup yields CDR1 LGHDT and CDR2 YNNKEL (reference sequence). V was trimmed by 9 bases and J by 3 bases, leaving 12 bases between them. The CDR3 loop is CASQGRNYEQYF. The CDR3 coding sequence is TGTGCCAGTCAGGGGCGCAACTACGAGCAGTACTTC.

The chain links TRBV5-1 to TRBJ2-1; TRBD2 matches 9 bases. Looked up from germline, CDR1 is SGHRS and CDR2 is YFSETQ. V lost 5 bases and J lost 5; bases outside the gene matches: 5. The CDR3 contains 14 residues. The CDR3 sequence is CASRSSGKHNEQFF. In DNA form, the CDR3 reads TGCGCCAGCAGATCTAGCGGGAAACACAATGAGCAGTTCTTC.

J is TRBJ1-5 and V is TRBV21-1; TRBD1 is taken as the D call from the table, unchecked against the DNA. TRBV21-1 counts as a pseudogene. The CDR3 spans 15 residues. The chain's CDR3 is CASSRHRASNQPQHF. In DNA, the CDR3 is TGTGCCAGCAGCCGCCACAGGGCTAGCAATCAGCCCCAGCATTTT.

The V and J genes are TRBV5-5 and TRBJ1-2; D unclear. This CDR3 comprises 12 residues. V gave up 0 bases and J gave up 0 bases, with 0 bases separating them. The germline V gene has CDR1 SGHKS and CDR2 YYEKEE (reference sequence). The CDR3 reads CASSLANYGYTF. The CDR3 DNA reads as TGTGCCAGCAGCTTGGCTAACTATGGCTACACCTTC.

The chain combines TRBV12-3 or TRBV12-4 with TRBJ2-7; D call uncertain. CDR3 length: 12 residues. V was trimmed by 5 bases and J by 5 bases, leaving 10 bases between them. The CDR3 DNA reads as TGTGCCAGCAGTCAGGCCAGGAACGAGCAGTACTTC. Protein: CASSQARNEQYF.

This clone has a single count. The chain recombines TRBV7-2 with TRBJ1-5, with D unclear. In germline, CDR1 is SGHTA, CDR2 FQGNSA. The CDR3 spans 18 residues. Trimming left V 4 bases short and J 4 bases short, with 23 bases between. The CDR3 loop reads CASSSHAIPGTGNQPQHF. The CDR3 bases are TGTGCCAGCAGCTCTCATGCTATCCCGGGAACCGGGAATCAGCCCCAGCATTTT.

V gene TRBV24-1 combines with J gene TRBJ2-7, with TRBD1 matching over 10 bases. This CDR3 has 13 residues. Germline values: CDR1 KGHDR, CDR2 SFDVKD. V gave up 7 bases and J gave up 6 bases; unmatched junction bases: 5. The CDR3 coding sequence is TGTGCCACCAGATCGACAGGGGGCGGCGAGCAGTACTTC. Translation: CATRSTGGGEQYF.

This clone was detected only once. This chain uses TRBV2 with TRBJ1-3; D remains unclear. Trimming removed 4 bases at V and 0 bases at J, with 10 bases between. Germline V gene data show CDR1 as SNHLY and CDR2 as FYNNEI. The CDR3 spans 15 residues. This chain's CDR3 is CASSVDGTSGNTIYF. CDR3 DNA: TGTGCCAGCAGTGTAGACGGAACCTCTGGAAACACCATATATTTT.